The clone carrying this T cell receptor (beta chain) has a single count. What it binds is unknown. The sample belongs to a study of lymphopenia after photon versus proton radiotherapy. Points from the study as a whole: Post-nadir diversity loss with photons came from oligoclonal expansion, particularly CD8+ Temra cells.

Using immunoSEQ multiplex PCR, the repertoire was profiled, and TCRdb retains in-frame clones only, with some absent. In the table there are about 28,000 clones, 81% of which are singletons. The germline gives CDR1 GTSNPN, CDR2 SVGIG (reference sequence). The CDR3 is made up of 13 amino acids. The V and J ends lost 1 base and 8 bases, in that order; junction bases with no gene match: 3. The TCR was taken from a man aged 50 or older with gastric cancer. Sequencing was performed on peripheral blood, taken from a patient treated with photon-based radiotherapy. This chain connects TRBV30 to TRBJ1-5, with 9 positions matching TRBD1. CDR3 residues: CAWSGGQGEPQHF. The CDR3 DNA follows: TGTGCCTGGAGTGGGGGACAGGGCGAGCCCCAGCATTTT.